This TCR beta chain was recovered during a study of shared clonotypes between healthy human individuals. CD45RO-negative, CCR7-positively selected cells formed the naive CD8 fraction, excluding terminally differentiated effector memory CD45RA+ cells. As for this clone: The same CDR3 is also encoded by other DNA sequences in this sample.

Several immunoSEQ 96-well plates shared each subset's DNA, each plate a replicate. Libraries were prepared by immunoSEQ multiplex PCR; TCRdb keeps only in-frame clonotypes and omits some of them. The table includes just over 2,000,000 clones, approximately 95% detected once. CDR1 and CDR2 (germline): ENHRY, SYGVKD. V shed 4 bases and J shed 1 base, with 8 bases lying between them. This CDR3 is 13 amino acids long. The genes are TRBV10-3 and TRBJ2-7, with D uncertain. Sequencing used naive CD8+ T cells sorted from blood. This receptor was obtained from a man younger than 35 in good health. As DNA, the CDR3 is TGTGCCATCAGTGGTGACACTTCCTACGAGCAGTACTTC. Amino acid sequence: CAISGDTSYEQYF.